The 25 T cell receptor beta chains reported below all come from one sample, sequenced in a study of cytomegalovirus exposure and HLA in healthy donors. Use of 60 Vbeta and 13 Jbeta primers characterized the PCR. The assay was immunoSEQ multiplex PCR, and TCRdb's table has in-frame clones only and misses some. The table includes about 110,000 clones, roughly three quarters detected once. Sequenced material: PBMCs. These receptors originate from a man aged 25 to 40 in good health and CMV-seronegative.

This clone showed up just once. The rearrangement uses TRBV7-6 and TRBJ2-3, with 8 bases fitting TRBD2. CDR1 is SGHVS, CDR2 FNYEAQ, per germline. J lost 4 bases, V lost 3 bases, and 9 bases had no gene match. CDR3 length equals 16 residues. CDR3 amino acids: CASSLGHGRAADTQYF. Written as DNA, the CDR3 is TGTGCCAGCAGCTTGGGACACGGGAGGGCCGCAGATACGCAGTATTTT.

The V gene is TRBV10-3, the J gene TRBJ1-5; D not certain. V was shortened by 0 bases and J by 2 bases, with 11 bases between the two germline ends. The CDR3 loop spans 16 amino acids. Germline values: CDR1 ENHRY, CDR2 SYGVKD. CDR3 in DNA: TGTGCCATCAGTGAGTCGTTAGGGAGCGGCAATCAGCCCCAGCATTTT. It codes for CAISESLGSGNQPQHF.

The chain uses TRBV5-5 and TRBJ1-4, with D possibly being TRBD1 (6 bases). CDR1 is SGHKS, CDR2 YYEKEE, per germline (reference sequence). The CDR3 length is 14 residues. With 8 bases removed from V and 5 bases from J, the gap between germline ends came to 16 bases. Written as DNA, the CDR3 is TGTGCCAGTATCGCGGGGGGCGTAAATGAAAAACTGTTTTTT. Its translation: CASIAGGVNEKLFF.

V is TRBV7-2 and J is TRBJ2-7; D might be TRBD2 (6 bases). CDR1 is SGHTA, CDR2 FQGNSA, per germline. The CDR3 extends over 13 amino acids. V was trimmed by 8 bases and J by 1 base, leaving 12 bases between them. This chain's CDR3 is CASGILASYEQYF. The CDR3 DNA follows: TGTGCCAGCGGCATACTAGCATCCTACGAGCAGTACTTC.

In this sample, this clone turned up a few times. The V gene is TRBV4-3, the J gene TRBJ1-1; D gene unclear. This CDR3 has 14 residues. CDR1 LGHNA and CDR2 YSLEER come from the germline V gene. Trimming took off 4 bases at V and 1 base at J, with 10 bases between the two ends. The CDR3 DNA is TGCGCCAGCAGCCCCGACCGACAGAACACTGAAGCTTTCTTT. Its protein product is CASSPDRQNTEAFF.

The J gene is TRBJ2-7, the V gene TRBV9, with 9 bases aligning to TRBD2. The CDR3 runs 15 residues. Germline CDR1 is SGDLS and CDR2 is YYNGEE. V lost 3 bases, J lost 0 bases, and 4 bases stayed unmatched. The CDR3 protein is CASSAWTSDSYEQYF. CDR3 nucleotide sequence: TGTGCCAGCAGCGCCTGGACTAGCGACTCCTACGAGCAGTACTTC.

The DNA for the CDR3 is TGTGCCAGCTCACCATTCCCGACAGGGGGCGCGGGCACCGGGGAGCTGTTTTTT. Translation gives CASSPFPTGGAGTGELFF. The chain links TRBV18 to TRBJ2-2; 10 nucleotides align to TRBD1. V trimming: 2 bases; J trimming: 4 bases; junction bases outside the gene matches: 10. Germline CDR1 and CDR2: KGHSH and LQKENI. CDR3 size: 18 residues. Variable domain in full (rest from reference TRBV18 and TRBJ2-2): NAGVMQNPRHLVRRRGQEARLRCSPMKGHSHVYWYRQLPEEGLKFMVYLQKENIIDESGMPKERFSAEFPKEGPSILRIQQVVRGDSAAYFCASSPFPTGGAGTGELFFGEGSRLTVL.

This clone appeared a single time. The chain has TRBV29-1 and TRBJ1-1; D remains ambiguous. The CDR3 spans 12 residues. The V end lost 7 bases, the J end lost 5 bases, and 14 bases lay between the germline ends. Germline CDR1 and CDR2: SQVTM and ANQGSEA. CDR3 loop: CSAAVGATEAFF. The CDR3 region has the DNA TGCAGCGCGGCCGTGGGAGCTACTGAAGCTTTCTTT. Full variable domain (rest looked up from reference TRBV29-1 and TRBJ1-1): SAVISQKPSRDICQRGTSLTIQCQVDSQVTMMFWYRQQPGQSLTLIATANQGSEATYESGFVIDKFPISRPNLTFSTLTVSNMSPEDSSIYLCSAAVGATEAFFGQGTRLTVV.

The chain employs TRBV25-1 and TRBJ2-5; TRBD1 might be the D (6 bases). The CDR3 totals 12 residues. CDR1 and CDR2 (germline): MGHDK, SYGVNS. V lost 8 bases and J lost 0, with 7 bases in between. The CDR3 here is CASRDNQETQYF. The CDR3 region has the DNA TGTGCCAGCCGGGACAACCAAGAGACCCAGTACTTC.

This clone was seen a few times. This chain joins TRBV10-1 and TRBJ2-2, with 10 nucleotides matching TRBD2. Trimming removed 9 bases from V and 1 base from J; junction bases left unmatched: 5. This CDR3 contains 15 residues. Germline-derived CDR1 and CDR2 are WNHNN and SYGVQD (reference sequence). The CDR3, as DNA: TGCGCCAGGACCGCTAGCGGGAGGAACACCGGGGAGCTGTTTTTT. Protein product: CARTASGRNTGELFF.

This clone appeared a few times. The gene calls are TRBV7-8 and TRBJ1-1, with a tentative D call TRBD1 (5 bases). The germline V gene encodes CDR1 SGHVS and CDR2 FQNEAQ. V lost 5 bases and J lost 1, with 17 bases in between. There are 16 residues in the CDR3. For the CDR3, the DNA is TGTGCCAGCAGCCTATATTCGGGACTGTCGAACACTGAAGCTTTCTTT. It yields the protein CASSLYSGLSNTEAFF.

The CDR3, as DNA: TGTGCCAGCTCACCACCGGCAAGCTCGGGTACTGAAGCTTTCTTT. Its translation is CASSPPASSGTEAFF. The V and J genes are TRBV18 and TRBJ1-1; D gene unclear. CDR1 and CDR2 from the germline V gene are KGHSH and LQKENI. The CDR3 length is 15 residues. The V and J ends lost 0 bases and 5 bases respectively, with 13 bases between them. The full variable domain, in which reference TRBV18 and TRBJ1-1 provide the parts outside the CDR3, is NAGVMQNPRHLVRRRGQEARLRCSPMKGHSHVYWYRQLPEEGLKFMVYLQKENIIDESGMPKERFSAEFPKEGPSILRIQQVVRGDSAAYFCASSPPASSGTEAFFGQGTRLTVV.

This clone has only one observation. The chain links TRBV7-6 to TRBJ2-2; 10 bases line up with TRBD1. The CDR3 has 15 residues. With V trimmed by 5 bases and J by 3 bases, 3 bases remained unmatched. CDR1 and CDR2 from the germline V gene are SGHVS and FNYEAQ. The CDR3: CASSLGTGDTGELFF. CDR3 DNA sequence: TGTGCCAGCAGCCTCGGGACAGGGGACACCGGGGAGCTGTTTTTT. Full variable domain (outside the CDR3, taken from reference TRBV7-6 and TRBJ2-2): GAGVSQSPRYKVTKRGQDVALRCDPISGHVSLYWYRQALGQGPEFLTYFNYEAQQDKSGLPNDRFSAERPEGSISTLTIQRTEQRDSAMYRCASSLGTGDTGELFFGEGSRLTVL.

This chain connects TRBV5-5 to TRBJ2-7; 9 bases are a match to TRBD1. CDR1 SGHKS and CDR2 YYEKEE come from the germline V gene (reference sequence). There are 15 residues in the CDR3. J was trimmed by 12 bases and V by 3 bases; bases with no gene match: 16. Here the CDR3 DNA reads TGTGCCAGCAGCTCAAGACAGGGGGGATCGAGGGGATGGTACTTC. Encoded protein: CASSSRQGGSRGWYF.

The CDR3 region is CAWGGLAGHRNTQYF. The CDR3 region has the DNA TGTGCCTGGGGGGGACTAGCGGGCCACAGGAATACGCAGTATTTT. J is TRBJ2-3 and V is TRBV30, with TRBD2 matching over 12 bases. The CDR3 sequence is 15 residues long. V dropped 5 bases and J dropped 7; count of bases not matched to a gene: 10. Germline CDR1 GTSNPN, CDR2 SVGIG (reference sequence).

Worth noting for this clone: Other DNA sequences of this sample code for an identical CDR3. The V gene is TRBV5-1, the J gene TRBJ2-1, with D possibly being TRBD2 (6 bases). The germline V gene encodes CDR1 SGHRS and CDR2 YFSETQ. The CDR3 has 15 residues. The germline V and J ends were trimmed by 2 bases and 2 bases, with 11 bases remaining between them. In nucleotides, the CDR3 is TGCGCCAGCAGCTTAGCGGGTTCAACCTACAATGAGCAGTTCTTC. Protein: CASSLAGSTYNEQFF.

The rearrangement uses TRBV19 and TRBJ2-3; possibly TRBD2 for D (5 bases). The V and J ends lost 1 base and 2 bases respectively, with 10 bases between them. CDR3 length equals 15 residues. Looked up from germline, CDR1 is LNHDA and CDR2 is SQIVND (reference sequence). CDR3 nucleotides: TGTGCCAGTAGTATAGGGGAGCGGACCACAGATACGCAGTATTTT. Its protein product is CASSIGERTTDTQYF.

The gene calls are TRBV5-4 and TRBJ1-4, with a tentative D call TRBD1 (5 bases). The CDR3 has 16 amino acids. CDR1 is SGHNT, CDR2 YYREEE, per germline (reference sequence). V lost 4 bases and J 8 bases, leaving 21 bases between the germline ends. CDR3 coding DNA: TGTGCCAGCAGCGCGGACGGAGGGGATGGGGGAGAAAAACTGTTTTTT. Its translation is CASSADGGDGGEKLFF. Full variable domain (rest looked up from reference TRBV5-4 and TRBJ1-4): ETGVTQSPTHLIKTRGQQVTLRCSSQSGHNTVSWYQQALGQGPQFIFQYYREEENGRGNFPPRFSGLQFPNYSSELNVNALELDDSALYLCASSADGGDGGEKLFFGSGTQLSVL.

The rearrangement links TRBV10-3 to TRBJ2-1; TRBD2 matches 12 bases. Germline values: CDR1 ENHRY, CDR2 SYGVKD. The CDR3 loop spans 15 amino acids. V trimming: 6 bases; J trimming: 8 bases; junction bases outside the gene matches: 8. The CDR3 loop reads CAISRLTSGSYEQFF. CDR3 nucleotides: TGTGCCATCAGCCGGTTGACTAGCGGGAGCTATGAGCAGTTCTTC.

This clone was observed once. The gene calls are TRBV9 and TRBJ2-5; 8 nucleotides agree with TRBD2. Germline loops: CDR1 SGDLS, CDR2 YYNGEE. V gave up 4 bases and J gave up 4 bases; unmatched junction bases: 15. The CDR3 runs to 17 residues. CDR3: CASSSGGLGRGGETQYF. The CDR3 DNA is TGTGCCAGCAGCTCGGGGGGGTTGGGCAGGGGTGGAGAGACCCAGTACTTC. The whole variable domain, filled in from reference TRBV9 and TRBJ2-5, reads DSGVTQTPKHLITATGQRVTLRCSPRSGDLSVYWYQQSLDQGLQFLIQYYNGEERAKGNILERFSAQQFPDLHSELNLSSLELGDSALYFCASSSGGLGRGGETQYFGPGTRLLVL.

The chain employs TRBV6-5 and TRBJ2-7; a weak D match, TRBD2 (5 bases). Germline V lookup: CDR1 MNHEY, CDR2 SVGAGI. This CDR3 has 12 residues. Trimming took off 2 bases at V and 3 bases at J, with 5 bases between the two ends. The CDR3 loop reads CASSYEGYEQYF. The CDR3 nucleotides are TGTGCCAGCAGTTACGAGGGCTACGAGCAGTACTTC.

This sequence joins TRBV18 and TRBJ1-3, with D unresolved. This CDR3 is 15 amino acids long. Germline CDR1 and CDR2: KGHSH and LQKENI. The germline V and J ends were trimmed by 6 bases and 0 bases, with 12 bases remaining between them. CDR3 DNA: TGTGCCAGCTCCTTGCTGGGAGGCTCTGGAAACACCATATATTTT. It yields the protein CASSLLGGSGNTIYF.

V gene TRBV28 combines with J gene TRBJ1-6, with TRBD1 matching 7 bases. The CDR3 length is 16 residues. Germline loops: CDR1 MDHEN, CDR2 SYDVKM. The V segment lost 3 bases and the J segment 10 bases; nucleotides outside the gene matches: 12. The CDR3 nucleotides read TGTGCCAGCAGTTTCTCTACAGGGGCCCGGGGGTCACCCCTCCACTTT. It translates to CASSFSTGARGSPLHF. The full variable domain, rest sourced from reference TRBV28 and TRBJ1-6, is DVKVTQSSRYLVKRTGEKVFLECVQDMDHENMFWYRQDPGLGLRLIYFSYDVKMKEKGDIPEGYSVSREKKERFSLILESASTNQTSMYLCASSFSTGARGSPLHFGNGTRLTVT.

The rearrangement links TRBV28 to TRBJ2-7; 7 nucleotides align to TRBD1. Germline loops: CDR1 MDHEN, CDR2 SYDVKM. This CDR3 contains 15 residues. V shed 6 bases, J shed 7 bases, and the junction held 15 bases outside the gene matches. The CDR3 protein is CASSAPGTADWEQYF. For the CDR3, the DNA is TGTGCCAGCAGCGCCCCGGGGACAGCGGACTGGGAGCAGTACTTC.

This rearrangement joins TRBV9 to TRBJ1-6; D might be TRBD1 (6 bases). Trimming took off 0 bases at V and 5 bases at J, with 12 bases between the two ends. CDR1 is SGDLS, CDR2 YYNGEE, per germline. CDR3 size: 16 residues. DNA of the CDR3: TGTGCCAGCAGCGTAGGAGGCAGGGGCGATAATTCACCCCTCCACTTT. Protein: CASSVGGRGDNSPLHF.